This TCR beta chain was retrieved from a study of cytomegalovirus exposure and HLA in healthy donors. CDR1 is SGHDN, CDR2 FVKESK, per germline. With V trimmed by 4 bases and J by 7 bases, 3 bases remained unmatched. CDR3 length equals 12 residues. Findings of the study overall: Reports credit the classifier with highly specific, highly sensitive diagnosis of cytomegalovirus status. In a later analysis, specific HLA alleles were associated with 16,000 or so TCR beta sequences at a 0.05 false discovery rate. Relative to the approximately 660-donor mean, N-insertions were reportedly fewer in an Asian-associated ancestry cluster in a later analysis. Of the V segments, some could not be distinguished, including TRBV6-2 and TRBV6-3, and were excluded.

In regard to this clone: Its cognate antigen is unknown.

In the PCR, 60 Vbeta and 13 Jbeta primers were used. TCRdb's table, derived via immunoSEQ multiplex PCR, lists solely in-frame clones and lacks some. This sample has around 180,000 clones; 70% to 90% occur once, and the top ten carry 4.5% to 5.5%. The chain couples TRBV14 to TRBJ1-1; 7 nucleotides align to TRBD1. The origin of this receptor is a girl between 10 and 17 years old in good health and CMV-seropositive. The source material was PBMCs. The CDR3 nucleotides are TGTGCCAGCAGCCGGGACAGAGGTGAAGCTTTCTTT. It yields the protein CASSRDRGEAFF.